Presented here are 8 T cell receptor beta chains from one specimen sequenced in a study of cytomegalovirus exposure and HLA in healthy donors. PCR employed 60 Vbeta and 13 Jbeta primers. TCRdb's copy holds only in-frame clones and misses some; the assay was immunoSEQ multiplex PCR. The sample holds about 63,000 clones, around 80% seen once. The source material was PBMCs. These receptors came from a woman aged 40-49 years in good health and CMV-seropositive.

CDR3 sequence reads: CASSDPYRRSNQPQHF. The CDR3 DNA is TGTGCCAGCAGTGATCCGTACAGGCGTAGCAATCAGCCCCAGCATTTT. The V call is TRBV6-4, the J call TRBJ1-5; D perhaps matches TRBD1 (5 bases). Germline values: CDR1 MRHNA, CDR2 SNTAGT. V was shortened by 3 bases and J by 0 bases, with 12 bases between the two germline ends. The CDR3 runs to 16 residues.

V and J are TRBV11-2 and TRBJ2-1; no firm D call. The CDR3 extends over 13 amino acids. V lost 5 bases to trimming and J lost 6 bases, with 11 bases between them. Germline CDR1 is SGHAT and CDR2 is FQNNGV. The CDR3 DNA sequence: TGTGCCAGCAGCCCTAACCGCCTCAATGAGCAGTTCTTC. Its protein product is CASSPNRLNEQFF.

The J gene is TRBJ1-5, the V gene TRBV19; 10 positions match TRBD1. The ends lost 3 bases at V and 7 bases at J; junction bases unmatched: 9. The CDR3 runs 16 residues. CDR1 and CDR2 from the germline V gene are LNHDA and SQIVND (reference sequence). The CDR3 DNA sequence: TGTGCCAGTAGTATTGGGACAGGGGCAGGCGGCCAGCCCCAGCATTTT. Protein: CASSIGTGAGGQPQHF.

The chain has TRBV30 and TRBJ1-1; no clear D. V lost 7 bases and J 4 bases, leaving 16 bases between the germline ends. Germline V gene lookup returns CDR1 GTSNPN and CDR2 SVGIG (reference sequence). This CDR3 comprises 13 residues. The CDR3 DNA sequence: TGTGCCTCCACCGCGCAGGCGCGCACTGAAGCTTTCTTT. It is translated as CASTAQARTEAFF.

CDR3 in amino acids: CASSQGNTIYF. DNA for the CDR3: TGTGCCAGCAGCCAGGGAAACACCATATATTTT. The rearrangement uses TRBV9 and TRBJ1-3; D remains ambiguous. In germline, CDR1 is SGDLS, CDR2 YYNGEE. The CDR3 contains 11 residues. V was trimmed by 4 bases and J by 4 bases, leaving 3 bases between them.

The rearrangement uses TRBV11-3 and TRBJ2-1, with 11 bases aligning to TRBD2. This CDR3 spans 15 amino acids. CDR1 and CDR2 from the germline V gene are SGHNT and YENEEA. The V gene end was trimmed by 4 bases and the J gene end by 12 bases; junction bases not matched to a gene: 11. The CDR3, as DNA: TGTGCCAGCAGCTATAGCGGGGGGGCGGAGGGTGGGCAGTTCTTC. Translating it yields CASSYSGGAEGGQFF.

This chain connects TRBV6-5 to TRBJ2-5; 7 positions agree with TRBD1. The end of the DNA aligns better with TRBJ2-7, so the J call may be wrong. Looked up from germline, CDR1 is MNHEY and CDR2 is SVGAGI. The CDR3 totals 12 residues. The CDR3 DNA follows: TGTGCCAGCACCGGGACAGACTACGAGCAGTACTTC. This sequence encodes CASTGTDYEQYF.

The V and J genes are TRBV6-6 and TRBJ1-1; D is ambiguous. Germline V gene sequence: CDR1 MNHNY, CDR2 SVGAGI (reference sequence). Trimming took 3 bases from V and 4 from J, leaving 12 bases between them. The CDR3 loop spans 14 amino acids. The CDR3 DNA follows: TGTGCCAGCAGTTATACATCAGAGGCCACTGAAGCTTTCTTT. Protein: CASSYTSEATEAFF.